The 28 T cell receptor beta chains presented below share a single source sample, sequenced in a study of blood T cell repertoires in COVID-19. Data came from immunoSEQ multiplex PCR; TCRdb stores just in-frame clones and leaves some out. Among fewer than 350,000 clones listed, roughly 85% were seen once. Sequencing input: PBMCs or T cells enriched from blood (not recorded which). These receptors originate from a woman between 25 and 40 years old who had been exposed to COVID-19.

This clone was seen a few times. The chain uses TRBV21-1 and TRBJ1-6; the table's D call, TRBD1, was not checked against the DNA. TRBV21-1 counts as a pseudogene. This CDR3 region has 16 residues. Written as DNA, the CDR3 is TGTGCCAGCAGCCCAACCGTCCATAGGACAGGGGTTCCCCTCCACTTT. It translates to CASSPTVHRTGVPLHF.

This chain links TRBV19 with TRBJ2-1; no firm D call. Germline CDR1 LNHDA, CDR2 SQIVND (reference sequence). CDR3 length: 10 amino acids. Trimming took 4 bases from V and 8 from J, leaving 3 bases between them. CDR3 DNA sequence: TGTGCCAGTAGTACTGATGAGCAGTTCTTC. The encoded protein is CASSTDEQFF.

The chain employs TRBV5-1 and TRBJ2-1; D is perhaps TRBD2 (7 bases). CDR1 is SGHRS and CDR2 is YFSETQ in the germline V gene. V lost 1 base to trimming and J lost 8 bases, with 10 bases between them. The CDR3 totals 13 residues. This CDR3 reads CASSLRGAYEQFF. CDR3 DNA: TGCGCCAGCAGCTTGCGGGGGGCCTATGAGCAGTTCTTC. The whole variable domain, remainder taken from reference TRBV5-1 and TRBJ2-1, is KAGVTQTPRYLIKTRGQQVTLSCSPISGHRSVSWYQQTPGQGLQFLFEYFSETQRNKGNFPGRFSGRQFSNSRSEMNVSTLELGDSALYLCASSLRGAYEQFFGPGTRLTVL.

The chain carries TRBV2 and TRBJ1-1, with D tentatively TRBD1 (6 bases). Trimming shortened V by 3 bases and J by 0 bases, and 14 bases separated the two germline ends. Germline values: CDR1 SNHLY, CDR2 FYNNEI. The CDR3 loop spans 16 amino acids. The DNA of the CDR3 is TGTGCCAGCAGTGACGGGCGGACAGACATGAACACTGAAGCTTTCTTT. Amino acid sequence: CASSDGRTDMNTEAFF.

CDR3 protein: CASSSGGLFEQYF. DNA of the CDR3: TGCGCCAGCAGTAGCGGGGGGTTGTTTGAGCAGTACTTC. V usage is TRBV5-1 and J usage is TRBJ2-7, with 10 bases aligning to TRBD2. V gave up 5 bases and J gave up 7 bases; unmatched junction bases: 6. In germline, CDR1 is SGHRS, CDR2 YFSETQ. This CDR3 contains 13 residues.

This chain joins TRBV5-1 and TRBJ1-4; D remains unclear. The CDR3 extends over 15 amino acids. V dropped 1 base and J dropped 3 bases, with 10 bases sitting between them. CDR1 and CDR2 from the germline V gene are SGHRS and YFSETQ. Here the CDR3 DNA reads TGCGCCAGCAGCTTGATGGCAGGCTCTAATGAAAAACTGTTTTTT. It codes for CASSLMAGSNEKLFF.

This clone appeared once. The chain employs TRBV5-4 and TRBJ2-7; D call uncertain. The V end lost 3 bases, the J end lost 2 bases, and 3 bases lay between the germline ends. The germline gives CDR1 SGHNT, CDR2 YYREEE (reference sequence). The CDR3 runs 11 residues. The CDR3 region has the DNA TGTGCCAGCAGCTCAGCCTACGAGCAGTACTTC. Protein: CASSSAYEQYF.

This rearrangement joins TRBV12-5 to TRBJ1-1; a weak D match, TRBD1 (5 bases). The CDR3 sequence is 14 residues long. Germline assignment: CDR1 LGHNT and CDR2 FRNRAP. Trimming stripped 0 bases from V and 7 bases from J, with 12 bases between. The CDR3 DNA reads TGTGCTAGTGGTTTGGTCCAGGGCGGATTTGAAGCTTTCTTT. This codes for CASGLVQGGFEAFF.

V is TRBV7-9 and J is TRBJ1-6, with D possibly being TRBD1 (5 bases). CDR3 length: 16 amino acids. The germline V gene has CDR1 SEHNR and CDR2 FQNEAQ (reference sequence). The V gene lost 5 bases and the J gene lost 6 bases, with 17 bases spanning the gap. CDR3 DNA: TGTGCCAGCAGCCCATTAGGGGACTATACTAATTCACCCCTCCACTTT. Translating gives CASSPLGDYTNSPLHF.

The chain carries TRBV5-5 and TRBJ1-2, with D perhaps TRBD1 (6 bases). The CDR3 is made up of 15 amino acids. Trimming shortened V by 4 bases and J by 5 bases, and 18 bases separated the two germline ends. The germline V gene encodes CDR1 SGHKS and CDR2 YYEKEE (reference sequence). The chain's CDR3 is CASSPRDNREYGYTF. As DNA, the CDR3 is TGTGCCAGCAGCCCCCGGGACAATAGAGAATATGGCTACACCTTC.

The chain carries TRBV4-1 and TRBJ2-3; 11 bases match TRBD1. Germline CDR1 is MGHRA and CDR2 is YSYEKL. Trimming removed 4 bases from V and 9 bases from J; junction bases left unmatched: 3. This CDR3 spans 13 amino acids. The CDR3 region has the DNA TGCGCCAGCAGCCGGACAGGGGGCGTCACGCAGTATTTT. Protein sequence: CASSRTGGVTQYF.

This clone has only one observation. This chain links TRBV24-1 with TRBJ1-1; possibly TRBD1 for D (6 bases). Deletions cut 7 bases from V and 5 bases from J, with 13 bases between. This CDR3 is 13 amino acids long. Germline assignment: CDR1 KGHDR and CDR2 SFDVKD. CDR3 loop: CATSPEGGTEAFF. The CDR3 DNA follows: TGTGCCACCAGCCCCGAGGGGGGGACTGAAGCTTTCTTT.

The chain has TRBV6-5 and TRBJ1-1; D perhaps matches TRBD1 (5 bases). The CDR3 length is 13 residues. Germline CDR1 MNHEY, CDR2 SVGAGI. Trimming shortened V by 2 bases and J by 7 bases, and 11 bases separated the two germline ends. CDR3 in DNA: TGTGCCAGCAGTTACGGGGGAGGAGGTGAAGCTTTCTTT. Protein: CASSYGGGGEAFF.

This clone has just a few counts. This chain connects TRBV29-1 to TRBJ1-2; 9 nucleotides match TRBD1. Trimming cost V 4 bases and J 5 bases; bases outside gene matches: 11. The CDR3 is 15 amino acids. Germline V gene lookup returns CDR1 SQVTM and CDR2 ANQGSEA. The DNA of the CDR3 is TGCAGCGTTGGTCAGACGCCGGGACAGGGATATGGCTACACCTTC. Protein: CSVGQTPGQGYGYTF.

The CDR3 protein is CTSSPEDRDQPQHF. DNA of the CDR3: TGCACCAGCAGCCCTGAAGACAGGGATCAGCCCCAGCATTTT. The chain couples TRBV1 to TRBJ1-5; whether TRBD1, the table's D call, matches the DNA was not checked. TRBV1 is assigned pseudogene status. The CDR3 spans 14 residues.

The genes are TRBV3-1 (or the pseudogene TRBV3-2) and TRBJ2-6, with D possibly matching TRBD2 (6 bases). Germline V gene sequence: CDR1 LGHDT, CDR2 YNNKEL (reference sequence). CDR3 length: 17 residues. Trimming removed 0 bases at V and 0 bases at J, with 9 bases between. The CDR3 nucleotides read TGTGCCAGCAGCCAAGAATTCGGGGGCTCTGGGGCCAACGTCCTGACTTTC. This translates into CASSQEFGGSGANVLTF.

The V and J genes are TRBV2 and TRBJ2-7; 7 bases line up with TRBD2. This CDR3 contains 13 residues. The J segment lost 1 base and the V segment lost 7 bases, leaving 4 bases of the junction unmatched. Germline V gives CDR1 SNHLY, CDR2 FYNNEI. CDR3 residues: CASTAGVSYEQYF. The CDR3 DNA sequence: TGTGCCAGCACGGCGGGAGTGTCCTACGAGCAGTACTTC.

V and J are TRBV25-1 and TRBJ1-1, with TRBD1 matching 7 bases. CDR1 and CDR2 (germline): MGHDK, SYGVNS. The junction had 10 bases not matched to a gene; V was cut back by 7 bases and J by 5 bases. This CDR3 is built from 14 residues. The CDR3: CASIGTRGKTEAFF. The CDR3, as DNA: TGTGCCAGCATAGGGACCAGGGGGAAGACTGAAGCTTTCTTT.

This chain joins TRBV7-2 and TRBJ2-7; 11 positions agree with TRBD2. The CDR3 is 17 residues long. Germline CDR1 reads SGHTA; CDR2 reads FQGNSA. Unmatched junction bases numbered 13, after V lost 5 bases and J lost 4 bases. CDR3 sequence reads: CASSVIAGGRGSYEQYF. DNA of the CDR3: TGTGCCAGCAGCGTCATAGCGGGGGGGCGTGGAAGTTACGAGCAGTACTTC.

This rearrangement joins TRBV27 to TRBJ2-3; 7 nucleotides align to TRBD1. V was clipped by 2 bases and J by 0 bases; unmatched bases: 5. This CDR3 is 16 amino acids long. Germline V gives CDR1 MNHEY, CDR2 SMNVEV (reference sequence). CDR3 DNA sequence: TGTGCCAGCAGTTTAGGGACAGATCCTAGCACAGATACGCAGTATTTT. This sequence encodes CASSLGTDPSTDTQYF.

V is TRBV7-9 and J is TRBJ2-1, with 9 nucleotides matching TRBD2. V was clipped by 5 bases and J by 7 bases; unmatched bases: 6. Looked up from germline, CDR1 is SEHNR and CDR2 is FQNEAQ (reference sequence). There are 14 residues in the CDR3. The CDR3 protein is CASSPSSGGNEQFF. CDR3 coding DNA: TGTGCCAGCAGCCCTTCAAGCGGGGGGAATGAGCAGTTCTTC.

V gene TRBV6-6 combines with J gene TRBJ2-5; TRBD1 matches 7 bases. Germline V CDR1 and CDR2: MNHNY, SVGAGI (reference sequence). The trim removed 5 bases at V and 6 bases at J, leaving 6 bases unmatched. The CDR3 is 13 amino acids. The CDR3 DNA is TGTGCCAGCAGTACAGGGGTCAGGCAGACCCAGTACTTC. Translated, it gives CASSTGVRQTQYF.

This rearrangement joins TRBV19 to TRBJ2-1; D is perhaps TRBD2 (6 bases). CDR1 is LNHDA and CDR2 is SQIVND in the germline V gene (reference sequence). With 4 bases removed from V and 14 bases from J, the gap between germline ends came to 15 bases. The CDR3 runs 12 residues. The CDR3 nucleotides are TGTGCCAGTAGTACCTCCCGGGACTCTAAGTTCTTC. This sequence encodes CASSTSRDSKFF. Complete variable domain (other parts from reference TRBV19 and TRBJ2-1): DGGITQSPKYLFRKEGQNVTLSCEQNLNHDAMYWYRQDPGQGLRLIYYSQIVNDFQKGDIAEGYSVSREKKESFPLTVTSAQKNPTAFYLCASSTSRDSKFFGPGTRLTVL.

The V call is TRBV10-2, the J call TRBJ1-5, with D maybe TRBD1 (5 bases). The CDR3 extends over 13 amino acids. V was clipped by 3 bases and J by 2 bases, with 5 bases between them. Germline lookup yields CDR1 WSHSY and CDR2 SAAADI. The CDR3 nucleotides read TGCGCCAGCAGTGAACAGGGCAATCAGCCCCAGCATTTT. It yields the protein CASSEQGNQPQHF.

In its sample, this clone was seen once. In DNA form, the CDR3 reads TGTGCCTCCCACCGGTCACCTGAAGAGACCCAGTACTTC. Protein product: CASHRSPEETQYF. This chain connects TRBV7-9 to TRBJ2-5; D call uncertain. The V gene's germline CDR1 is SEHNR and CDR2 FQNEAQ (reference sequence). The CDR3 sequence is 13 residues long. The germline V and J ends were trimmed by 11 bases and 3 bases, with 16 bases remaining between them.

This clone is a singleton in its sample. V and J are TRBV21-1 and TRBJ1-1; TRBD1 was called by the table and not checked on the DNA. TRBV21-1 represents a pseudogene. CDR3 length: 14 residues. CDR3 residues: CASSNTISNTEAFF. CDR3 DNA: TGTGCCAGCAGCAATACAATAAGTAACACTGAAGCTTTCTTT.

J is TRBJ2-7 and V is TRBV7-3, with a tentative D call TRBD1 (6 bases). The CDR3 runs to 15 residues. The V and J ends lost 4 bases and 3 bases respectively, with 16 bases between them. CDR1 and CDR2 (germline): SGHTA, FQGTGA. This chain's CDR3 is CASSSQTGTFYEQYF. Written as DNA, the CDR3 is TGTGCCAGCAGCTCCCAGACAGGTACCTTCTACGAGCAGTACTTC. Filled out from reference TRBV7-3 and TRBJ2-7, the complete variable domain reads GAGVSQTPSNKVTEKGKYVELRCDPISGHTALYWYRQSLGQGPEFLIYFQGTGAADDSGLPNDRFFAVRPEGSVSTLKIQRTERGDSAVYLCASSSQTGTFYEQYFGPGTRLTVT.

The chain combines TRBV14 with TRBJ2-3; maybe TRBD1 (6 bases). There are 16 residues in the CDR3. Trimming took off 1 base at V and 4 bases at J, with 15 bases between the two ends. The germline gives CDR1 SGHDN, CDR2 FVKESK. The CDR3 loop reads CASSQVVGALSDTQYF. In DNA form, the CDR3 reads TGTGCCAGCAGCCAAGTGGTGGGGGCTCTCTCAGATACGCAGTATTTT.